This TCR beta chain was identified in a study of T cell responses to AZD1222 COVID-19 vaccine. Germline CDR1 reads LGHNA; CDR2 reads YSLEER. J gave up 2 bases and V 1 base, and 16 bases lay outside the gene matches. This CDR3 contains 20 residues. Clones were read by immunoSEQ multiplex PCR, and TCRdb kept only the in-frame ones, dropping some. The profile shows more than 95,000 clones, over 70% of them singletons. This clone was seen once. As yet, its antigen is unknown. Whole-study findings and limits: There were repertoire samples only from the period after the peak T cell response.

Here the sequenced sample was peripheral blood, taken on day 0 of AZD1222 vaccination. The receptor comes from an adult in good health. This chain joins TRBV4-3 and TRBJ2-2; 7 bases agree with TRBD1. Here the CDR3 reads CASSQVPKIPGDRNTGELFF. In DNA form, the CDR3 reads TGCGCCAGCAGCCAAGTCCCAAAAATCCCTGGGGACAGAAACACCGGGGAGCTGTTTTTT.